In its sample, the clone carrying this T cell receptor (beta chain) was seen a few times. Antigen unknown. This entry comes from a study of T-cell memory formation after mild COVID-19. Study findings and constraints: Clonal second-wave expansions that peaked on day 37 had unconfirmed SARS-CoV-2 specificity.

The V and J ends lost 3 bases and 10 bases respectively, with 16 bases between them. From germline, CDR1 is LGHDT and CDR2 YNNKEL (reference sequence). CDR3 length: 15 residues. TCRdb ran MiXCR on the 5' RACE reads and lists one entry per CDR3 protein. Here the sample spans just over 400,000 distinct CDR3 sequences, 23% being singletons. The sample taken for sequencing was PBMCs or a T cell subset sorted from them (not recorded which). The sequence was collected from an adult woman who had mild COVID-19 (a few samples of this study predate the infection). Cell type and time point are not known. The V gene is TRBV3-1, the J gene TRBJ1-6; D might be TRBD1 (5 bases). The CDR3 here is CASSQDGTARSPLHF. The CDR3 coding sequence is TGTGCCAGCAGCCAGGACGGGACGGCGAGGTCACCCCTCCACTTT. Full variable domain (outside the CDR3, taken from reference TRBV3-1 and TRBJ1-6): DTAVSQTPKYLVTQMGNDKSIKCEQNLGHDTMYWYKQDSKKFLKIMFSYNNKELIINETVPNRFSPKSPDKAHLNLHINSLELGDSAVYFCASSQDGTARSPLHFGNGTRLTVT.